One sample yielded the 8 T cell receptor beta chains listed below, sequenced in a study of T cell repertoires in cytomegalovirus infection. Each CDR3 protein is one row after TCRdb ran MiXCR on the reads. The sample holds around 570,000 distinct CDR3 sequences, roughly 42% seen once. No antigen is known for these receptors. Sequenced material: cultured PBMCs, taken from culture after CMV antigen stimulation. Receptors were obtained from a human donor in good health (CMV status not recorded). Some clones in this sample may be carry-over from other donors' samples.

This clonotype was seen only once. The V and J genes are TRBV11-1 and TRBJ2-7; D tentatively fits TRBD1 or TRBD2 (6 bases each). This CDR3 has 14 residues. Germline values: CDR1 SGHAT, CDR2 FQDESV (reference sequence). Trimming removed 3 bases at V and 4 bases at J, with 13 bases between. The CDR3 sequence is CASSFPGASYEQYF. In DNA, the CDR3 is TGTGCCAGCAGCTTCCCGGGGGCCTCATACGAGCAGTACTTC.

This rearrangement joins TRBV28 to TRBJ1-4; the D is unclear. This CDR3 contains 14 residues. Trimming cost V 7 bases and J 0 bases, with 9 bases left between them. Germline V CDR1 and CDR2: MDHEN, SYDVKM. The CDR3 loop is CASTSGATNEKLFF. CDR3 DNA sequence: TGTGCCAGCACATCGGGCGCAACTAATGAAAAACTGTTTTTT.

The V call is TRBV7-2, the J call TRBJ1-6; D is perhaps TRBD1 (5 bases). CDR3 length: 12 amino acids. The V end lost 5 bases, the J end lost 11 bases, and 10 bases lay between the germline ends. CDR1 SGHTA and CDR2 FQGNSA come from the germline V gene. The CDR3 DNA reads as TGTGCCAGCAGCCCGATGGGGGCACCCCTCCACTTT. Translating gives CASSPMGAPLHF.

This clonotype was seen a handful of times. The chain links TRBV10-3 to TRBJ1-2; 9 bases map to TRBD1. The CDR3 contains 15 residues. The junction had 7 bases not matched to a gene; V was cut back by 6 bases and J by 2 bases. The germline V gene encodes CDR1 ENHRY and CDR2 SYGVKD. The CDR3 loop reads CAIRVDRGKNYGYTF. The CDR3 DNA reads TGTGCCATCAGGGTGGACAGGGGCAAGAACTATGGCTACACCTTC.

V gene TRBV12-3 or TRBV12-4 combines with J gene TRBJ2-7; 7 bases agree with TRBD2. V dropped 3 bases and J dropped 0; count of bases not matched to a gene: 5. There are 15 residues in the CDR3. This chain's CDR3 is CASSFPGLDSYEQYF. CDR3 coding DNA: TGTGCCAGCAGTTTTCCCGGACTAGACTCCTACGAGCAGTACTTC.

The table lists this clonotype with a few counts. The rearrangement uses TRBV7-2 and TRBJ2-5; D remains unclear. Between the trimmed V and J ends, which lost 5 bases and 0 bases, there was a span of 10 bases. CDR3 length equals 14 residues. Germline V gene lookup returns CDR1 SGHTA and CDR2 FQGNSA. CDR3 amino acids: CASSPVGDQETQYF. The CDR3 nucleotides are TGTGCCAGCAGCCCGGTTGGGGACCAAGAGACCCAGTACTTC.

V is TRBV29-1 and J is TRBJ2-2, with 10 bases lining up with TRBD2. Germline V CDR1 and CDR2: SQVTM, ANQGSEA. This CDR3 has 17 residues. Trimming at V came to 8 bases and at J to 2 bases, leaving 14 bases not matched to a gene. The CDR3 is CSQGGGSGRPNTGELFF. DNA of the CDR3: TGCAGCCAGGGGGGAGGTAGCGGGAGGCCTAACACCGGGGAGCTGTTTTTT.

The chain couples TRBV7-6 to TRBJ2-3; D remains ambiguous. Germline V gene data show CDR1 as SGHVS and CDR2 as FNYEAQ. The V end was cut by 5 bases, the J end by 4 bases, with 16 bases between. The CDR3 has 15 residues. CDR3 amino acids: CASSRLALSPDTQYF. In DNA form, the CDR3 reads TGTGCCAGCAGCCGTTTGGCCCTCTCCCCAGATACGCAGTATTTT.